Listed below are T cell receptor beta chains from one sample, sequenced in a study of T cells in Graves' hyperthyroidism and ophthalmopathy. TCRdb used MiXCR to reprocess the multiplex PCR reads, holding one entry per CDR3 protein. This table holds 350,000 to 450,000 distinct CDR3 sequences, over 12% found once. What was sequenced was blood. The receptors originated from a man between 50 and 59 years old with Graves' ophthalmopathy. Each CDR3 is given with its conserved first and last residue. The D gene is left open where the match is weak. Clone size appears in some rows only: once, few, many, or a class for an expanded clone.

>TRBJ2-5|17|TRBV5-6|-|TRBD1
TGTGCCAGCAGCCGGGCAGGTACAGGGGGCGTACGAGAGACCCAGTACTTC
CASSRAGTGGVRETQYF
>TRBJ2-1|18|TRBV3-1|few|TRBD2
TGTGCCAGCAGCCAAGAGGTGGCAGCGGGAGGCTCCTACAATGAGCAGTTCTTC
CASSQEVAAGGSYNEQFF
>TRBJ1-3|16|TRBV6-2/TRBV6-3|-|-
TGTGCCAGCAGGGTGTTCAGCTGGAGCTCTGGAAACACCATATATTTT
CASRVFSWSSGNTIYF
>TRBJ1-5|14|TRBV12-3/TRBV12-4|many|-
TGTGCCAGCAGTTCTCCGTTTAGCAATCAGCCCCAGCATTTT
CASSSPFSNQPQHF
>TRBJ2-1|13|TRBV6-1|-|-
TGTGCCAGCTTACCCCCTCCGGGGAATGAGCAGTTCTTC
CASLPPPGNEQFF
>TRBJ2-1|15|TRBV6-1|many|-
TGTGCCAGCAGTACGGGACGTAGGATTTACAATGAGCAGTTCTTC
CASSTGRRIYNEQFF
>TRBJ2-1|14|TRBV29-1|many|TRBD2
TGCAGCGGTCGACTAGCGGGAGACTACAATGAGCAGTTCTTC
CSGRLAGDYNEQFF
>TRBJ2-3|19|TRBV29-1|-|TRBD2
TGCAGCGTTACCGGACTAGCGGGAGTAACCCCCGCTTTGACAGATACGCAGTATTTT
CSVTGLAGVTPALTDTQYF
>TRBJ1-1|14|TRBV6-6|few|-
TGTGCCAGCAGTTACGAGGGAGGGGGGAGAGAAGCTTTCTTT
CASSYEGGGREAFF
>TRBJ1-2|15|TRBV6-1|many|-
TGTGCCAGCAACAAACGGGGACCGCAGAACTATGGCTACACCTTC
CASNKRGPQNYGYTF
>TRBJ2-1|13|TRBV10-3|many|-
TGTGCCATCAGTGCCTCAACCAGGAGTGAGCAGTTCTTC
CAISASTRSEQFF
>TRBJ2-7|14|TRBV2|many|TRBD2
TGTGCCAGCAGTTTAGCGGGAGGAGACTACGAGCAGTACTTC
CASSLAGGDYEQYF
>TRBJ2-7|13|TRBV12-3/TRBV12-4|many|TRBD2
TGTGCCAGCAGTAAGGGACTAGCGTCCGAGCAGTACTTC
CASSKGLASEQYF